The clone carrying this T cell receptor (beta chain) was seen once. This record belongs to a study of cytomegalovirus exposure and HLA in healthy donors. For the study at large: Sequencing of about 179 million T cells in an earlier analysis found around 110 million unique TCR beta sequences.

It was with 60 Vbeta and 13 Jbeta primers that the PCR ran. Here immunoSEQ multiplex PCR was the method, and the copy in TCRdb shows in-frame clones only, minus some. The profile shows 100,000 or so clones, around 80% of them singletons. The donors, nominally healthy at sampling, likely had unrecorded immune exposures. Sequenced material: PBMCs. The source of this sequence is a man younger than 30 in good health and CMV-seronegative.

The CDR3 spells CASSGDRAPPGEQYF. CDR3 nucleotides: TGTGCCAGCAGCGGGGACAGGGCCCCTCCGGGAGAGCAGTACTTC. This chain uses TRBV5-4 with TRBJ2-7, with 9 nucleotides matching TRBD1. CDR1 SGHNT and CDR2 YYREEE come from the germline V gene (reference sequence). The trim removed 4 bases at V and 7 bases at J, leaving 12 bases unmatched. The CDR3 contains 15 residues. Together with reference TRBV5-4 and TRBJ2-7, the CDR3 gives the full variable domain: ETGVTQSPTHLIKTRGQQVTLRCSSQSGHNTVSWYQQALGQGPQFIFQYYREEENGRGNFPPRFSGLQFPNYSSELNVNALELDDSALYLCASSGDRAPPGEQYFGPGTRLTVT.